This T cell receptor beta chain was recovered during a study of cytomegalovirus exposure and HLA in healthy donors. Turning to this clone: The sample contains more than one DNA sequence encoding this CDR3.

The CDR3 sequence is 14 residues long. V lost 2 bases and J lost 3; bases outside the gene matches: 4. CDR1 is SGHRS and CDR2 is YFSETQ in the germline V gene. Vbeta (60) and Jbeta (13) primers were used in the PCR. The authors' processing: In a later analysis, of some 80 million unique beta chains, about 10 million appeared in at least two donors. The table came from immunoSEQ multiplex PCR; TCRdb's copy has only in-frame clones and leaves some out. Clone size and V and J calls were adopted from that table, with D and trimming inferred from the DNA. This listing includes approximately 110,000 clones.

The receptor's source is a man over 45 in good health and CMV-seronegative. The sample consisted of PBMCs. This sequence joins TRBV5-1 and TRBJ2-7; 8 bases line up with TRBD1. DNA for the CDR3: TGCGCCAGCAGCTTTGGGACAGGAGGCTACGAGCAGTACTTC. Its protein is CASSFGTGGYEQYF.